A selection of T cell receptor beta chains follows, all from one sample in a study of cytomegalovirus exposure and HLA in healthy donors. TCRdb's copy holds only in-frame clones and misses some; the assay was immunoSEQ multiplex PCR. The top ten hold roughly 3.8% of the sample, which has some 93,000 clones, approximately 80% seen once. Sequencing was carried out using PBMCs. Receptors originate from a man between 45 and 60 years old in good health and CMV-seronegative. CDR3s include the opening cysteine and the closing phenylalanine or tryptophan. D genes are given only for firm matches. Some rows have no size entry. The others give once, few or many, or a class for an expanded clone.

clone size: .; V gene: TRBV11-3; J gene: TRBJ2-5; D gene: .; CDR3 DNA: TGTGCCAGCAGCTTAGGACTTGAAGAGACCCAGTACTTC; CDR3 protein: CASSLGLEETQYF
clone size: .; V gene: TRBV5-4; J gene: TRBJ2-1; D gene: TRBD2; CDR3 DNA: TGTGCCAGCAGCTCAGCCAGCGGGAGACCCAATGAGCAGTTCTTC; CDR3 protein: CASSSASGRPNEQFF
clone size: once; V gene: TRBV7-2; J gene: TRBJ2-7; D gene: .; CDR3 DNA: TGTGCCAGCAGCTTAGGGGCAGGGGTTACCTACGAGCAGTACTTC; CDR3 protein: CASSLGAGVTYEQYF
clone size: few; V gene: TRBV14; J gene: TRBJ1-4; D gene: .; CDR3 DNA: TGTGCCAGCAGCCAAGCTTCTCAGGGGTATGGAAAACTGTTTTTT; CDR3 protein: CASSQASQGYGKLFF
clone size: .; V gene: TRBV7-2; J gene: TRBJ1-5; D gene: TRBD1; CDR3 DNA: TGTGCCAGCAGCTTGGCGGGGACAGGGGGGTGGCCCCAGCATTTT; CDR3 protein: CASSLAGTGGWPQHF
clone size: .; V gene: TRBV7-2; J gene: TRBJ2-3; D gene: .; CDR3 DNA: TGTGCCAGCAGCTTAGCGTCAGGGGATACGCAGTATTTT; CDR3 protein: CASSLASGDTQYF
clone size: .; V gene: TRBV19; J gene: TRBJ1-2; D gene: .; CDR3 DNA: TGTGCCAGTAGTAGTAATCAATTTCCAGGGGTCGGCTATGGCTACACCTTC; CDR3 protein: CASSSNQFPGVGYGYTF
clone size: .; V gene: TRBV29-1; J gene: TRBJ2-7; D gene: TRBD1; CDR3 DNA: TGCAGCGTAGCAGGGGGCAGCGCCTACGAGCAGTACTTC; CDR3 protein: CSVAGGSAYEQYF
clone size: .; V gene: TRBV2; J gene: TRBJ2-7; D gene: TRBD2; CDR3 DNA: TGTGCCAGCAGTGACCCGATAGCGGGAGGGTCCTCCTACGAGCAGTACTTC; CDR3 protein: CASSDPIAGGSSYEQYF
clone size: .; V gene: TRBV7-9; J gene: TRBJ2-7; D gene: .; CDR3 DNA: TGTGCCAGCAGCTCGACAGCCTACGAGCAGTACTTC; CDR3 protein: CASSSTAYEQYF
clone size: .; V gene: TRBV19; J gene: TRBJ2-7; D gene: .; CDR3 DNA: TGTGCCAGTAGTATAGTAGCGGACTACGAGCAGTACTTC; CDR3 protein: CASSIVADYEQYF
clone size: once; V gene: TRBV13; J gene: TRBJ2-1; D gene: TRBD2; CDR3 DNA: TGTGCCAGCAGCTCCCCGGGACTAGCGGGAGGGAGCTCCTACAATGAGCAGTTCTTC; CDR3 protein: CASSSPGLAGGSSYNEQFF
clone size: .; V gene: TRBV5-8; J gene: TRBJ2-2; D gene: .; CDR3 DNA: TGTGCCAGCAGCCCCTCTCGGCAGGCTGGAGGGCTGTTTTTT; CDR3 protein: CASSPSRQAGGLFF
clone size: .; V gene: TRBV15; J gene: TRBJ1-5; D gene: TRBD1; CDR3 DNA: TGTGCCACCAGCCCCAGTCGACAGGGACATCAGCCCCAGCATTTT; CDR3 protein: CATSPSRQGHQPQHF
clone size: .; V gene: TRBV9; J gene: TRBJ2-3; D gene: TRBD2; CDR3 DNA: TGTGCCAGCAACACTGGAGGGAGGGCATCCTATGCTACGCAGTATTTT; CDR3 protein: CASNTGGRASYATQYF
clone size: .; V gene: TRBV21-1; J gene: TRBJ2-7; D gene: .; CDR3 DNA: TGTGCCAGCAGCAACCCCGCCGGGACTAGTTTGACGGTTAGCGGCTACGAGCAGTACTTC; CDR3 protein: CASSNPAGTSLTVSGYEQYF